Sequencing of this T cell receptor beta chain was carried out in a study of T cells in Graves' hyperthyroidism and ophthalmopathy (dated by TCRdb to between 2018 and 2021). At the level of the whole study: Peripheral blood samples were taken at the time of initial diagnosis, prior to any treatment. The roughly 100 discovery patients were divided at random into training and test sets in a 7:3 ratio. After blood sampling, hyperthyroidism patients were treated with methimazole at a starting dose of 30 mg daily, and ophthalmopathy patients were treated with high-dose intravenous methylprednisolone. Thyroid tissue and blood T-cell repertoires from about six Graves' hyperthyroidism patients were also compared in the study. The paper reports TCR Vbeta CDR3 sequencing of some 140 peripheral blood samples: fewer than 50 ophthalmopathy, 75 to 80 hyperthyroidism and approximately 17 progressor patients. Whether ophthalmopathy could be predicted prospectively was tested in an independent validation cohort made up of 18 to 20 hyperthyroidism patients plus 17 patients who later progressed to ophthalmopathy. A discovery cohort of roughly 96 patients, about 44 with Graves' ophthalmopathy and roughly 59 with stable Graves' hyperthyroidism, was used to find distinguishing TCR V-J signatures. Results the study describes overall, beyond this receptor: In validation, the model predicted progression to ophthalmopathy with approximately 69% sensitivity and 72.22% specificity, a median of 6.5 months before onset. Sample size was not statistically predetermined, and investigators were not blinded to group allocation. A 13 V-J signature model separated ophthalmopathy from stable hyperthyroidism, with nearly 90% sensitivity and 81% to 83% specificity in cross-validation and 80%/75% in testing. Most expanded thyroid clonotypes (frequency above 0.001) were also detected in blood, a finding suggesting that blood repertoires may reflect thyroid immune responses.

Notes on this clonotype: This clone's antigen is unknown. The junction does not match germline at one end; this may be a read error.

The TCR beta CDR3 regions were amplified from the RNA transcripts. The first round of RT-PCR for the TCR CDR3 was performed with the HTBI primer set and the Qiagen OneStep RT-PCR kit. Libraries were constructed in a second round of multiplex PCR, after which size selection and purification were carried out. Sequencing of the libraries was done on an Illumina HiSeq2000 using paired-end 100 bp reads. As for the authors' bioinformatics: SOAPnuke was used to process the raw data, throwing out any read that contained adapters or uncalled bases, had a mean Phred below 15, or lacked an exact constant-primer or identifier match. COPE v1.2.5 was used to merge the high-quality paired reads, and each unique nucleotide sequence was defined as a clonotype. Clonotypes were aligned to IMGT TRBV, TRBD and TRBJ reference segments using MiTCR v1.1. The analysis was restricted to V-J combinations with a frequency above 0.0001, which together covered over 99% of the repertoires. A TCS score was defined as the ratio of F50 (clonal expansion) to E x V (chaos), with BLOSUM62-based TCRdist applied between CDR3 peptides within each V-J. Welch's t-statistics and random forest reduced fewer than 550 V-J features to around 14, which were used in a naive Bayes classifier (R e1071). The Morisita-Horn index was used to measure how similar the thyroid and blood repertoires were. TCRdb reworked the public reads: Q25 trimming with fastp, MiXCR clone assembly, productive beta chains retained. Entries that share a CDR3 protein sequence are merged under the most common genes and DNA. These V and J calls rely on TCRdb rather than the paper's analysis. For this sample the table gives around 56,000 distinct CDR3 sequences, of which approximately 50% were detected only once. The ten largest clonotypes hold around 11% of the sample.

Moderately to severely active disease, a Clinical Activity Score of at least 3, a NOSPECS grade of at least 4, and a duration under 3 months were present in ophthalmopathy patients. The study excluded patients with uncontrolled infections, other autoimmune diseases, pregnancy or lactation. Diagnoses were based on clinical symptoms, serum thyroxine and TRAb, thyroid ultrasound and orbital computed tomography. PBMCs were isolated from 10 ml of fresh peripheral blood by Ficoll-Paque density gradient centrifugation. Total RNA was extracted using Trizol reagent, and RNA quality was assessed on an Agilent 2100 Bioanalyzer. The TCR originated in a woman in her 30s with Graves' ophthalmopathy. The sequenced material came from blood.

This receptor has the CDR3 CACSLGHRAGELFF. The DNA reads as follows: TGTGCCTGCAGCTTGGGACACCGGGCCGGGGAGCTGTTTTTT. Rearrangement joined TRBV7-3 to TRBJ2-2; the D segment could be TRBD1, given 6 matching bases. There are 14 amino acids in the CDR3, from cysteine to phenylalanine inclusive. Only CDR3 DNA is held: 42 bases, read in frame from base 1. CDR1 and CDR2 (SGHTA, FQGTGA) derive from the germline V gene.